This TCR beta chain was sequenced in a study of CD8+CD57+ T cells in acquired aplastic anemia. Study-level results: Overlapping CD8+ CDR3 repertoires of patients and controls contained around 30 shared sequences.

The CDR3 covers 16 residues. CDR1 WNHNN and CDR2 SYGVQD come from the germline V gene (reference sequence). Unmatched junction bases numbered 7, after V lost 3 bases and J lost 11 bases. All patients picked for sequencing had shown, by flow cytometry, an expansion of CD8+CD57+ cells. A severe acquired aplastic anemia diagnosis applied to all patients. About this clonotype itself: What it recognizes is unknown.

Profiling of TCR beta VDJ combinations and CDR3 sequences used genomic DNA as template. Each CDR3 protein gets one entry after TCRdb re-called the reads with MiXCR. There are roughly 80,000 distinct CDR3 sequences in the sample; roughly 70% occur only once, and 80% to 90% lies in the top ten. Material: sorted CD4+, CD8+, or CD8+CD57+ T cells (not recorded which) from PBMCs. This chain links TRBV10-1 with TRBJ2-1; 16 bases line up with TRBD2. This clonotype originated in a human donor with aplastic anemia. CDR3: CASSEVGTSGRAQQFF. CDR3 sequence (DNA): TGCGCCAGCAGTGAAGTAGGGACTAGCGGGAGGGCTCAGCAGTTCTTC.